Listed below are T cell receptor beta chains from one sample, sequenced in a study of a mutant IDH1 vaccine in newly diagnosed glioma. The data were produced by immunoSEQ multiplex PCR, yet TCRdb's version contains in-frame clones alone and is incomplete. Among roughly 22,000 clones listed, 82% were seen once. The antigens for these receptors are not known. This specimen consisted of PBMCs, obtained from a glioma patient whose treatment included an IDH1 peptide vaccine. The origin of the receptors is a middle-aged man with glioma. Some clones in this sample may be carry-over from other donors' samples. CDR3s include the opening cysteine and the closing phenylalanine or tryptophan. The D gene is left open where the match is weak. Clone size is shown for a subset of rows, as once, few, many or a class of expanded clone.

J gene,V gene,clone size,D gene,CDR3 DNA,CDR3 protein
TRBJ1-4,TRBV27,.,.,TGTGCCAGCAGTCCTCGGACGGATGAAAAACTGTTTTTT,CASSPRTDEKLFF
TRBJ2-5,TRBV18,few,.,TGTGCCAGCTCACCAAGAATGGGAGCCCAAGAGACCCAGTACTTC,CASSPRMGAQETQYF
TRBJ1-3,TRBV5-4,.,.,TGTGCCAGCAGCTTGGCCGGCGGCTCTGGAAACACCATATATTTT,CASSLAGGSGNTIYF
TRBJ2-1,TRBV18,.,TRBD2,TGTGCCAGCTCACCACCGACGACTAGCGGGGGGGACAATGAGCAGTTCTTC,CASSPPTTSGGDNEQFF
TRBJ1-1,TRBV7-6,.,.,TGTGCCAGCAGCTTAGCTGGTTTGTCTGAAGCTTTCTTT,CASSLAGLSEAFF
TRBJ2-7,TRBV13,.,TRBD1,TGTGCCAGCAGCCCCATACAGGGGCCCTACGAGCAGTACTTC,CASSPIQGPYEQYF
TRBJ2-7,TRBV4-2,.,.,TGTGCCAGCAGCCAAGTAGTGGGGAGCTCCTACGAGCAGTACTTC,CASSQVVGSSYEQYF
TRBJ2-2,TRBV19,.,.,TGTGCCAGTCGGGGGGCGGGAACCGGGGAGCTGTTTTTT,CASRGAGTGELFF
TRBJ2-3,TRBV7-2,few,.,TGTGCCAACACTCGCGGACTATATACAGATACGCAGTATTTT,CANTRGLYTDTQYF
TRBJ1-1,TRBV5-1,.,.,TGCGCCAGCAGCACCGCCGGGACGGTAATGAGGGACACTGAAGCTTTCTTT,CASSTAGTVMRDTEAFF
TRBJ2-2,TRBV5-4,.,.,TGTGCCAGCAGACCCCCCACAGGCCCCGGGGAGCTGTTTTTT,CASRPPTGPGELFF
TRBJ1-2,TRBV11-2,few,TRBD1,TGTGCCAGCAGCTTTTTCCGGGACAGCCCGTCCCATGGCTACACCTTC,CASSFFRDSPSHGYTF
TRBJ1-1,TRBV10-3,.,.,TGTGCCATCAGTGAGCGCCCGAACACTGAAGCTTTCTTT,CAISERPNTEAFF
TRBJ2-1,TRBV5-6,.,.,TGTGCCAGCAGCTTGTCCCTCCAGGCTCCTTACAATGAGCAGTTCTTC,CASSLSLQAPYNEQFF
TRBJ1-4,TRBV11-3,.,.,TGTGCCAGCAGCTGTCCGGGGGGGTGGTTT,CASSCPGGWF
TRBJ2-7,TRBV7-2,.,.,TGTGCCAGCAGCTCCCCCCACGCCGGGTCCTACGAGCAGTACTTC,CASSSPHAGSYEQYF
TRBJ2-1,TRBV9,.,TRBD1,TGTGCCAGCAGCGTAGCAGGGGGCTACTACAATGAGCAGTTCTTC,CASSVAGGYYNEQFF
TRBJ2-7,TRBV30,.,TRBD2,TGTGCCTGGAGCGCAGGCGGGAGCGGGGACGAGCAGTACTTC,CAWSAGGSGDEQYF
TRBJ1-3,TRBV18,few,TRBD1,TGTGCCAGCTCACCCGGACAGGGCGGTGGAAACACCATATATTTT,CASSPGQGGGNTIYF
TRBJ2-1,TRBV9,.,TRBD2,TGTGCCAGCAGCGGCCCTAGCGGGGGCCGGGGGGATGAGCAGTTCTTC,CASSGPSGGRGDEQFF
TRBJ1-1,TRBV7-3,few,.,TGTGCCAGCAGCTTGACTGTGAACACTGAAGCTTTCTTT,CASSLTVNTEAFF
TRBJ1-3,TRBV7-7,.,TRBD1,TGTGCTAGCAGCAAACAGGGGGCGGCCACCATATATTTT,CASSKQGAATIYF
TRBJ2-2,TRBV14,.,.,TGTGCCAGCAGCCAATCGACCTGGTCCGGGGAGCTGTTTTTT,CASSQSTWSGELFF
TRBJ1-2,TRBV6-6,.,TRBD1,TGTGCCAGCAGTTACCTCGGAGGGGGCAACTATGGCTACACCTTC,CASSYLGGGNYGYTF
TRBJ2-7,TRBV5-1,once,TRBD2,TGCGCCAGCAGCTTGGTCGCGGGGGGGCTCGAGCAGTACTTC,CASSLVAGGLEQYF
TRBJ1-5,TRBV4-2,few,.,TGTGCCAGCAGCCCCACACGAGTGAGCAATCAGCCCCAGCATTTT,CASSPTRVSNQPQHF
TRBJ1-4,TRBV6-1,.,TRBD1,TGTGCCAGCAGTGGGGGGACAGGGCTAAATGAAAAACTGTTTTTT,CASSGGTGLNEKLFF
TRBJ2-7,TRBV6-5,.,TRBD1,TGTGCCAGCAGTTACTCCCGCAGGGGGACCTACGAGCAGTACTTC,CASSYSRRGTYEQYF
TRBJ1-4,TRBV12-5,.,.,TGTGCTAGTGGTTTGGTAGGCGGGAGCTCAACTAATGAAAAACTGTTTTTT,CASGLVGGSSTNEKLFF
TRBJ2-5,TRBV5-1,.,TRBD2,TGCGCCAGCAGCTTGGGGACTAGCGGGGAAGAGACCCAGTACTTC,CASSLGTSGEETQYF
TRBJ2-2,TRBV7-8,few,.,TGTGCCAGCAGCACGGCCCGGGGCGGGGAGCTGTTTTTT,CASSTARGGELFF
TRBJ2-7,TRBV19,.,TRBD1,TGTGCCAGTAGTACCTTCTCGACAGGGGGCTCCTACGAGCAGTACTTC,CASSTFSTGGSYEQYF
TRBJ1-5,TRBV7-2,few,.,TGTGCCAGCAGCGCCACGCCCCCGGGGAATCAGCCCCAGCATTTT,CASSATPPGNQPQHF
TRBJ2-7,TRBV5-8,.,.,TGTGCCAGCAGCGCGGGGGCCCCCGAACCCTACGAGCAGTACTTC,CASSAGAPEPYEQYF
TRBJ1-1,TRBV6-5,.,TRBD1,TGTGCCAGCAGACGACCCGGGACAGGGAACACTGAAGCTTTCTTT,CASRRPGTGNTEAFF
TRBJ2-7,TRBV5-4,.,TRBD1,TGTGCCAGCAGCCCCTACAGGGGTGCGGAACTAAGCTACGAGCAGTACTTC,CASSPYRGAELSYEQYF
TRBJ2-5,TRBV7-9,.,.,TGTGCCAGCAGCCAGGTAAAAGGGATCGAGACCCAGTACTTC,CASSQVKGIETQYF
TRBJ2-2,TRBV18,.,.,TGTGCCAGCTCACCACAAGGGGACCACACCGGGGAGCTGTTTTTT,CASSPQGDHTGELFF
TRBJ2-7,TRBV7-2,.,.,TGTGCCAGCAGCTTAGGGGGCCGACAACCCTACGAGCAGTACTTC,CASSLGGRQPYEQYF
TRBJ1-6,TRBV4-2,.,.,TGTGCCAGCAGCCAGATCACAGGGAGGTCACCCCTCCACTTT,CASSQITGRSPLHF
TRBJ2-5,TRBV6-5,once,TRBD1,TGTGCCAGCAGTCACCTATCAGGGGGCCAAGAGACCCAGTACTTC,CASSHLSGGQETQYF
TRBJ1-1,TRBV6-1,.,TRBD1,TGTGCCAGCAGGGGACAGGGGATTTGGACTGAAGCTTTCTTT,CASRGQGIWTEAFF
TRBJ2-1,TRBV9,.,.,TGTGCCAGCAGCGTAGCGGTGAGCTCCTACAATGAGCAGTTCTTC,CASSVAVSSYNEQFF
TRBJ2-6,TRBV30,once,.,TGTGCCTGGAGTACTGGGTCTGGGGCCAACGTCCTGACTTTC,CAWSTGSGANVLTF
TRBJ1-2,TRBV10-3,.,.,TGTGCCATCAGTGAGTCGCCCAGCTATGGCTACACCTTC,CAISESPSYGYTF
TRBJ2-5,TRBV5-1,.,.,TGCGCCAGCAGCTTGGGGGCAGAGACCCAGTACTTC,CASSLGAETQYF
TRBJ1-1,TRBV18,.,.,TGTGCCAGCTCACCACCACTAGGCACTGAAGCTTTCTTT,CASSPPLGTEAFF
TRBJ1-1,TRBV28,.,TRBD1,TGTGCCAGCCGGGGACAGGGGGCCACTGAAGCTTTCTTT,CASRGQGATEAFF
TRBJ2-3,TRBV5-1,.,TRBD2,TGCGCCAGCAAAAGCGGGGGCAGGGCAGATACGCAGTATTTT,CASKSGGRADTQYF
TRBJ2-7,TRBV7-9,once,.,TGTGCCAGCAGCTTATTGACGGGGGCAAAGCAGCAGTACTTC,CASSLLTGAKQQYF
TRBJ1-1,TRBV18,once,TRBD1,TGTGCCAGCTCACCACTTTCGGGACAGACTGAAGCTTTCTTT,CASSPLSGQTEAFF